Each of the 2 T cell receptor beta chains below was sequenced from the same sample in a study of T cell responses to AZD1222 COVID-19 vaccine. The assay was immunoSEQ multiplex PCR, and TCRdb's table has in-frame clones only and misses some. The sample lists 110,000 or so clones, approximately 90% seen once, with 2% to 3% in the top ten. The specimen comprised peripheral blood, sampled on day 0 of AZD1222 vaccination. The receptors derive from an adult in good health.

The chain recombines TRBV5-8 with TRBJ2-7, with D uncertain. The V gene lost 1 base and the J gene lost 2 bases, with 4 bases spanning the gap. The CDR3 has 12 residues. Germline CDR1 reads SGHTS; CDR2 reads YDEGEE. CDR3 sequence reads: CASSLTTYEQYF. In nucleotides, the CDR3 is TGTGCCAGCAGCTTGACAACCTACGAGCAGTACTTC.

J is TRBJ2-1 and V is TRBV6-2 or TRBV6-3, with 7 bases that match TRBD1. Trimming at V came to 0 bases and at J to 0 bases, leaving 8 bases not matched to a gene. Germline CDR1 and CDR2: MNHEY and SVGEGT. There are 18 residues in the CDR3. The chain's CDR3 is CASSYSRGTESSYNEQFF. The CDR3 bases are TGTGCCAGCAGTTACTCGAGAGGGACAGAGAGCTCCTACAATGAGCAGTTCTTC.